These 2 T cell receptor beta chains came from one sample sequenced in a study of cytomegalovirus exposure and HLA in healthy donors (dated 2017 in TCRdb). Libraries were built with the immunoSEQ multiplex PCR assay. For the multiplex PCR, a mixture combining 60 forward primers for TCR Vbeta segments and 13 reverse primers for TCR Jbeta segments was used. This is the immuneACCESS table as TCRdb keeps it, with only in-frame sequences that have V and J called. A part of the clones is gone; compared with another copy, unresolved V genes explain less than half, and the rest is unexplained. Recorded for this sample are some 80,000 clones; 65% to 85% of them occurred a single time. The top ten hold around 3.2% of the sample. Sample: PBMCs. These receptors all stem from a man in his fifties in good health and CMV-seronegative.

The V and J genes are TRBV7-8 and TRBJ1-3, with 7 nucleotides matching TRBD1. The germline gives CDR1 SGHVS, CDR2 FQNEAQ. The CDR3 covers 16 residues. The trim removed 4 bases at V and 1 base at J, leaving 7 bases unmatched. This chain's CDR3 is CASSSNFRGSGNTIYF. The CDR3 nucleotides are TGTGCCAGCAGCTCAAACTTCAGGGGGTCTGGAAACACCATATATTTT. Variable domain in full (rest from reference TRBV7-8 and TRBJ1-3): GAGVSQSPRYKVAKRGQDVALRCDPISGHVSLFWYQQALGQGPEFLTYFQNEAQLDKSGLPSDRFFAERPEGSVSTLKIQRTQQEDSAVYLCASSSNFRGSGNTIYFGEGSWLTVV.

This clone appeared a single time. This sample also contains other DNA sequences that code for the same CDR3. The chain employs TRBV9 and TRBJ2-3; 13 bases are a match to TRBD2. The CDR3 runs to 16 residues. The germline V gene encodes CDR1 SGDLS and CDR2 YYNGEE. Trimming cost V 3 bases and J 1 base; bases outside gene matches: 2. The CDR3 reads CASSAGTSGGTDTQYF. DNA for the CDR3: TGTGCCAGCAGCGCAGGGACTAGCGGGGGCACAGATACGCAGTATTTT. Complete variable domain (other parts from reference TRBV9 and TRBJ2-3): DSGVTQTPKHLITATGQRVTLRCSPRSGDLSVYWYQQSLDQGLQFLIQYYNGEERAKGNILERFSAQQFPDLHSELNLSSLELGDSALYFCASSAGTSGGTDTQYFGPGTRLTVL.